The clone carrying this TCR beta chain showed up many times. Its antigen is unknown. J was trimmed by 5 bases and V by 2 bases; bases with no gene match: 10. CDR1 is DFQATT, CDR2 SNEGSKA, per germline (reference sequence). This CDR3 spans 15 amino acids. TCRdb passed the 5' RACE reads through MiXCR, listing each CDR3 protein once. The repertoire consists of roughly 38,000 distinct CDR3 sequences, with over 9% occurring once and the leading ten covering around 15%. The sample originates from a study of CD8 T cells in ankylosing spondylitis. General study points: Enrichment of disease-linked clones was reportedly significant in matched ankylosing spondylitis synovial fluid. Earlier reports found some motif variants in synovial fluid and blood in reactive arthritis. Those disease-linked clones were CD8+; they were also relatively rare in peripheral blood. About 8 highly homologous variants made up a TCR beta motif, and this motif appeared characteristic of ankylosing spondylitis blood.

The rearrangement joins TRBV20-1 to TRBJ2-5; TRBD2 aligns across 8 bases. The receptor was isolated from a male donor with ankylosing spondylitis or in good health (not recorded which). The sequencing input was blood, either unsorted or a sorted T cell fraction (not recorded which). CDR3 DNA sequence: TGCAGTGCTAGAACCGGGCGGGAGGTTGTGGAGACCCAGTACTTC. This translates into CSARTGREVVETQYF.